This T cell receptor (beta chain) was found in a study of neurological immune-mediated disorders. Findings of the study overall: Multiple sclerosis was found to have the least TCR clonal expansion, below healthy controls, and HTLV-1-associated myelopathy the most. Private repertoires in all groups were suggested, as expanded clones shared no CDR3 amino acid sequences across subjects.

V lost 6 bases to trimming and J lost 0 bases, with 8 bases between them. The CDR3 contains 13 residues. The method for making cDNA was 5'RACE, and it used 10-nucleotide random UMIs. Each CDR3 protein gets one entry after TCRdb re-called the 5' RACE reads with MiXCR. The sample contains 65,000 to 80,000 distinct CDR3 sequences, roughly 17% of which appear only once. Unsorted libraries were derived from 2 million PBMCs stored at -80 C. At least ten counts were recorded for this clonotype. Its antigen is not identified. J is TRBJ1-1 and V is TRBV12-3 or TRBV12-4, with a weak D call TRBD1 (5 bases). Material: PBMCs. The TCR sequence derives from a woman between 40 and 50 years old in good health. In DNA, the CDR3 is TGTGCCAGCAGCACGACAGTGAACACTGAAGCTTTCTTT. This translates into CASSTTVNTEAFF.